These 28 T cell receptor beta chains came from one sample sequenced in a study of blood T cells in healthy people across ages. Next came a second PCR, run for about 6 to 12 cycles, which used a sample-barcoded 5' primer along with a J-beta primer mix. TCRdb re-analysed the 5' RACE reads in MiXCR, keeping a single row per CDR3 protein. The table lists approximately 2,000,000 distinct CDR3 sequences, more than 35% of them singletons, with approximately 22% in the top ten. The specimen was blood. The source is a human donor in good health.

This chain links TRBV20-1 with TRBJ2-1; tentatively, D is TRBD2 (7 bases). In germline, CDR1 is DFQATT, CDR2 SNEGSKA (reference sequence). The V and J ends lost 4 bases and 7 bases respectively, with 17 bases between them. This CDR3 is 14 amino acids long. CDR3 bases: TGCAGTGCTATGAAGGGGGGGCCGGGGAATGAGCAGTTCTTC. This sequence encodes CSAMKGGPGNEQFF.

This clonotype showed up just a few times. V gene TRBV10-3 combines with J gene TRBJ2-3, with D perhaps matching TRBD2 (5 bases). Germline CDR1 and CDR2: ENHRY and SYGVKD. The germline V and J ends were trimmed by 4 bases and 3 bases, with 5 bases remaining between them. This CDR3 spans 12 amino acids. DNA for the CDR3: TGTGCCATCAGTGCGGGAACAGATACGCAGTATTTT. It yields the protein CAISAGTDTQYF.

This chain connects TRBV20-1 to TRBJ1-5; no clear D. V was clipped by 6 bases and J by 2 bases, with 14 bases between them. The CDR3 runs to 14 residues. Germline CDR1 DFQATT, CDR2 SNEGSKA (reference sequence). CDR3: CSAPGPWGNQPQHF. The CDR3 DNA reads as TGCAGTGCGCCCGGGCCCTGGGGCAATCAGCCCCAGCATTTT.

This clonotype was recorded a few times. This chain's CDR3 is CASSSAGRSFF. DNA for the CDR3: TGTGCCAGCAGCTCAGCAGGGAGGTCTTTCTTT. The chain couples TRBV11-2 to TRBJ1-1; maybe TRBD1 (5 bases). CDR1 SGHAT and CDR2 FQNNGV come from the germline V gene. The CDR3 extends over 11 amino acids. Trimming shortened V by 4 bases and J by 12 bases, and 12 bases separated the two germline ends. The full variable domain, completed using reference TRBV11-2 and TRBJ1-1, is EAGVAQSPRYKIIEKRQSVAFWCNPISGHATLYWYQQILGQGPKLLIQFQNNGVVDDSQLPKDRFSAERLKGVDSTLKIQPAKLEDSAVYLCASSSAGRSFFGQGTRLTVV.

A few counts support this clonotype. The genes are TRBV12-3 or TRBV12-4 and TRBJ2-1; possibly TRBD1 for D (6 bases). Trimming shortened V by 2 bases and J by 13 bases, and 12 bases separated the two germline ends. This CDR3 has 12 amino acids. CDR3 bases: TGTGCCAGCAGTTTAACGGGACACTATCAGTTCTTC. Residues: CASSLTGHYQFF.

This clonotype was counted only a few times. The rearrangement uses TRBV29-1 and TRBJ1-1, with D hard to call. The CDR3 covers 12 residues. V was trimmed by 5 bases and J by 0 bases, leaving 7 bases between them. The V gene's germline CDR1 is SQVTM and CDR2 ANQGSEA. The CDR3 DNA follows: TGCAGCGTTAATGGTATGAACACTGAAGCTTTCTTT. The encoded protein is CSVNGMNTEAFF.

This clonotype occurred a few times. The CDR3 DNA is TGTGCCAGCAGTCTGCTCCCGGGACAGGGACGATCACCCCTCCACTTT. Protein: CASSLLPGQGRSPLHF. V usage is TRBV27 and J usage is TRBJ1-6; 9 positions agree with TRBD1. There are 16 residues in the CDR3. Germline lookup yields CDR1 MNHEY and CDR2 SMNVEV (reference sequence). Trimming cost V 5 bases and J 10 bases; bases outside gene matches: 12.

The gene calls are TRBV20-1 and TRBJ2-3; D may be TRBD1 (5 bases). The CDR3 runs to 15 residues. The germline V and J ends were trimmed by 1 base and 6 bases, with 17 bases remaining between them. CDR1 and CDR2 from the germline V gene are DFQATT and SNEGSKA (reference sequence). The CDR3 DNA reads as TGCAGTGCTAGAGTCACAGTGGGGCCTGGGGATACGCAGTATTTT. Its translation is CSARVTVGPGDTQYF.

The chain uses TRBV7-3 and TRBJ2-3, with a weak D call TRBD1 (6 bases). Trimming stripped 4 bases from V and 1 base from J, with 15 bases between. Germline assignment: CDR1 SGHTA and CDR2 FQGTGA. This CDR3 has 16 residues. Here the CDR3 reads CASSSTGLRGTDTQYF. CDR3 sequence (DNA): TGTGCCAGCAGCTCGACAGGCCTAAGGGGCACAGATACGCAGTATTTT.

In its sample, this clonotype was seen a few times. V usage is TRBV7-2 and J usage is TRBJ1-5, with TRBD1 matching 7 bases. Unmatched junction bases numbered 9, after V lost 6 bases and J lost 4 bases. The CDR3 runs 15 residues. In germline, CDR1 is SGHTA, CDR2 FQGNSA. CDR3 DNA sequence: TGTGCCAGCAGTCTAGTGTCGACAGGGAATCAGCCCCAGCATTTT. It is translated as CASSLVSTGNQPQHF.

The chain couples TRBV20-1 to TRBJ1-4, with TRBD1 matching over 7 bases. Germline V lookup: CDR1 DFQATT, CDR2 SNEGSKA (reference sequence). Trimming took 5 bases from V and 7 from J; bases not matched to a gene: 7. The CDR3 loop spans 13 amino acids. CDR3 nucleotide sequence: TGCAGTGCTTCAACAGGGGTTTCTGAAAAACTGTTTTTT. Translated: CSASTGVSEKLFF.

The V gene is TRBV30, the J gene TRBJ2-7; D may be TRBD1 or TRBD2 (5 bases each). The J call may be mistaken, given a closer DNA end match to TRBJ2-5. The germline gives CDR1 GTSNPN, CDR2 SVGIG (reference sequence). The CDR3 is 12 amino acids. CDR3 DNA: TGTGCCCTCCGTCGGGGACCCGAGACCCAGTACTTC. This gives the protein CALRRGPETQYF.

The genes are TRBV7-2 and TRBJ2-1; TRBD1 matches 9 bases. V was clipped by 3 bases and J by 8 bases; unmatched bases: 5. The CDR3 totals 14 residues. CDR1 and CDR2 (germline): SGHTA, FQGNSA. The CDR3 nucleotides read TGTGCCAGCAGCTTTGACAGGGGGAGGGATGAGCAGTTCTTC. Amino acids: CASSFDRGRDEQFF.

In this sample, this clonotype turned up a few times. The chain employs TRBV2 and TRBJ1-4; maybe TRBD1 (6 bases). In germline, CDR1 is SNHLY, CDR2 FYNNEI. The CDR3 totals 16 residues. Deletions cut 6 bases from V and 0 bases from J, with 14 bases between. In DNA, the CDR3 is TGTGCCAGCAGCATAAGGGACACGGCAACTAATGAAAAACTGTTTTTT. It yields the protein CASSIRDTATNEKLFF.

This chain links TRBV19 with TRBJ2-1; 10 bases fit TRBD1. The V and J ends lost 3 bases and 8 bases, in that order; junction bases with no gene match: 10. The CDR3 is 16 residues long. The germline gives CDR1 LNHDA, CDR2 SQIVND (reference sequence). The CDR3 spells CASSISRGTGDDEQFF. The CDR3 nucleotides read TGTGCCAGTAGTATTAGTCGGGGGACAGGGGACGATGAGCAGTTCTTC.

The chain has TRBV19 and TRBJ1-2; perhaps TRBD1 as D (5 bases). The CDR3 spans 12 residues. The V gene lost 8 bases and the J gene lost 8 bases, with 15 bases spanning the gap. Germline V lookup: CDR1 LNHDA, CDR2 SQIVND (reference sequence). CDR3 residues: CASSYGGEGYTF. CDR3 sequence (DNA): TGTGCCAGTTCATACGGGGGAGAAGGCTACACCTTC.

V is TRBV28 and J is TRBJ1-1, with D possibly TRBD1 on 6 matching bases. The CDR3 covers 12 residues. V was cut by 5 bases and J by 7 bases, with 11 bases left in between. CDR1 MDHEN and CDR2 SYDVKM come from the germline V gene. CDR3: CASSTRTDEAFF. The CDR3 region has the DNA TGTGCCAGCAGTACCCGGACAGATGAAGCTTTCTTT.

V is TRBV29-1 and J is TRBJ2-1; D may be TRBD1 or TRBD2 (5 bases each). The CDR3 spans 15 residues. V was trimmed by 7 bases and J by 7 bases, leaving 23 bases between them. Germline-derived CDR1 and CDR2 are SQVTM and ANQGSEA. CDR3 nucleotides: TGCAGCGCTGGGAGCGGTTGGGGGATGGGAAATGAGCAGTTCTTC. This sequence encodes CSAGSGWGMGNEQFF.

The genes are TRBV6-6 and TRBJ2-1, with TRBD1 as a possible D gene (7 bases). Trimming shortened V by 6 bases and J by 6 bases, and 18 bases separated the two germline ends. This CDR3 is built from 15 residues. Germline-derived CDR1 and CDR2 are MNHNY and SVGAGI (reference sequence). The CDR3 spells CASRGNRGGVNEQFF. CDR3 sequence (DNA): TGTGCCAGCAGGGGAAACAGGGGAGGTGTCAATGAGCAGTTCTTC.

This chain connects TRBV25-1 to TRBJ2-7; D gene ambiguous. The CDR3 contains 14 residues. Germline assignment: CDR1 MGHDK and CDR2 SYGVNS. The V end was cut by 5 bases, the J end by 6 bases, with 17 bases between. CDR3 sequence (DNA): TGTGCCAGCAGTCCCCGTCATGGGCAATGCGAGCAGTACTTC. Amino acid sequence: CASSPRHGQCEQYF.

V is TRBV20-1 and J is TRBJ2-1, with D possibly being TRBD1 or TRBD2 (6 bases each). The length of the CDR3 is 14 residues. The V gene's germline CDR1 is DFQATT and CDR2 SNEGSKA (reference sequence). Trimming shortened V by 6 bases and J by 5 bases, and 17 bases separated the two germline ends. The CDR3 here is CSAERGARHNEQFF. The CDR3 DNA follows: TGCAGTGCCGAGAGGGGGGCTAGGCACAATGAGCAGTTCTTC.

This clonotype was detected only a few times. The junction departs from germline at one end; a sequencing error may be responsible. The CDR3 reads CASSLQPGFGCGYTF. CDR3 in DNA: TGTGCTAGCAGCTTACAACCAGGGTTTGGTTGTGGCTACACCTTC. The chain recombines TRBV7-7 with TRBJ1-2, with D possibly matching TRBD1 (5 bases). In germline, CDR1 is SSHAT, CDR2 FNYEAQ (reference sequence). The CDR3 is 15 residues long.

The genes are TRBV28 and TRBJ2-7, with D hard to call. Germline V gives CDR1 MDHEN, CDR2 SYDVKM. V lost 6 bases to trimming and J lost 12 bases, with 15 bases between them. The CDR3 is made up of 11 amino acids. This CDR3 is CASSHGGFWYF. CDR3 in DNA: TGTGCCAGCAGCCACGGTGGTTTTTGGTACTTC. The entire variable domain, with the rest obtained from reference TRBV28 and TRBJ2-7, is as follows: DVKVTQSSRYLVKRTGEKVFLECVQDMDHENMFWYRQDPGLGLRLIYFSYDVKMKEKGDIPEGYSVSREKKERFSLILESASTNQTSMYLCASSHGGFWYFGPGTRLTVT.

The J gene is TRBJ1-1, the V gene TRBV4-2; no clear D. Germline CDR1 and CDR2: LGHNA and YNFKEQ. There are 15 residues in the CDR3. The V gene lost 4 bases and the J gene lost 2 bases, with 14 bases spanning the gap. This CDR3 reads CASSLMRGSNTEAFF. In nucleotides, the CDR3 is TGTGCCAGCAGCCTAATGCGCGGAAGCAACACTGAAGCTTTCTTT.

This clonotype was observed a handful of times. This chain joins TRBV6-6 and TRBJ2-4, with 8 positions matching TRBD1. With the DNA end fitting TRBJ2-7 better, the J assignment may be wrong. Germline V gene sequence: CDR1 MNHNY, CDR2 SVGAGI (reference sequence). This CDR3 has 14 amino acids. CDR3 in amino acids: CASRKQGDVLEQYF. DNA of the CDR3: TGTGCCAGCAGGAAACAGGGGGATGTGCTCGAGCAGTACTTC.

A few counts support this clonotype. This sequence joins TRBV29-1 and TRBJ1-2; D remains ambiguous. The CDR3 totals 12 residues. V dropped 6 bases and J dropped 4 bases, with 12 bases sitting between them. CDR1 is SQVTM and CDR2 is ANQGSEA in the germline V gene. CDR3 DNA sequence: TGCAGCGTGTTAACATCGGGCTATGGCTACACCTTC. This gives the protein CSVLTSGYGYTF.

CDR3 sequence reads: CASSQVGLAGKTGELFF. The CDR3 nucleotides are TGTGCCAGCAGCCAAGTGGGACTAGCGGGGAAAACCGGGGAGCTGTTTTTT. The chain combines TRBV4-2 with TRBJ2-2; the match to TRBD2 covers 13 bases. Germline-derived CDR1 and CDR2 are LGHNA and YNFKEQ. J lost 5 bases, V lost 1 base, and 4 bases had no gene match. The CDR3 length is 17 residues.

Only one count was recorded for this clonotype. The genes are TRBV5-6 and TRBJ2-3; D possibly corresponds to TRBD2 (6 bases). The germline V gene encodes CDR1 SGHDT and CDR2 YYEEEE. V dropped 2 bases and J dropped 6 bases, with 19 bases sitting between them. The CDR3 extends over 16 amino acids. The CDR3 protein is CASSFYTAAGGDTQYF. The CDR3 DNA reads as TGTGCCAGCAGCTTTTATACTGCGGCTGGGGGGGATACGCAGTATTTT.